This T cell receptor (beta chain) was identified in a study of CD8+ T cells in alopecia areata. Regarding the study as a whole: One nonresponder makes the tie between baseline CD8+ expansion and response uncertain.

This clone was seen just once. Its antigen is unidentified. Germline assignment: CDR1 MGHRA and CDR2 YSYEKL. The CDR3 extends over 17 amino acids. V shed 0 bases and J 3 bases; nucleotides not matched to a gene: 4. RNA was isolated and reverse transcribed to cDNA, the sequencing template. Here immunoSEQ multiplex PCR was the method, and the copy in TCRdb shows in-frame clones only, minus some. The repertoire includes around 270,000 clones, 55% to 75% of them detected once, and about 1.8% sits in the top ten. Treatment specified: oral pan-JAK inhibitor, 5-10 mg twice daily. The sequenced sample was CD4+ T cells sorted from blood, obtained at week 24, from a patient treated with tofacitinib. The TCR was taken from a human donor with alopecia areata. This sequence joins TRBV4-1 and TRBJ2-1, with 11 bases that match TRBD2. DNA of the CDR3: TGCGCCAGCAGCCAAGATAGCGGGGGGGCGTTCTACAATGAGCAGTTCTTC. Its protein is CASSQDSGGAFYNEQFF.